This is a list of T cell receptor beta chains from one sample in a study of blood T cells in healthy people across ages. TCRdb re-derived calls from the 5' RACE reads in MiXCR, one entry per CDR3 protein. The table shows about 1.1 million distinct CDR3 sequences, with more than 30% occurring only once. Sequenced: blood. These receptors originate from a man between 18 and 35 years old in good health. CDR3s include the opening cysteine and the closing phenylalanine or tryptophan. A D gene is named only where the DNA matches it firmly. Size is stated for part of the rows, as once, few or many counts, or as a class when the clone is expanded.

.	TRBV27	.	TRBJ2-1	TGTGCCAGCAGGCCTGGTTCCGGACTGCAATACAATGAGCAGTTCTTC	CASRPGSGLQYNEQFF
.	TRBV12-3/TRBV12-4	few	TRBJ1-2	TGTGCCAGCAGCGCCCTGCCCGGGCAGGGAGGCTACACCTTC	CASSALPGQGGYTF
.	TRBV7-9	.	TRBJ1-2	TGTGCCAGCAGCTTAGCGTCTGCTGGTGGCTACACCTTC	CASSLASAGGYTF
.	TRBV6-2/TRBV6-3	few	TRBJ2-7	TGTGCCAGCAGTCGGAACAGGGTAGTAGACGAGCAGTACTTC	CASSRNRVVDEQYF
TRBD2	TRBV7-2	.	TRBJ2-3	TGTGCCAGCAGCTCGCGAGCGGGGGGCCTCACAGATACGCAGTATTTT	CASSSRAGGLTDTQYF
TRBD1	TRBV6-2/TRBV6-3	once	TRBJ2-7	TGTGCCAGCAGTAGGGGACAGGCGAGCGGCTACGAGCAGTACTTC	CASSRGQASGYEQYF
.	TRBV27	few	TRBJ1-1	TGTGCCAGCAGTTTCCTATCCGAGAACACTGAAGCTTTCTTT	CASSFLSENTEAFF
.	TRBV7-9	.	TRBJ1-3	TGTGCCAGCAGCCCCACCGACGGAAACACCATATATTTT	CASSPTDGNTIYF
TRBD1	TRBV4-2	.	TRBJ2-5	TGTGCCAGCAGTATGGGACAGCTACCTCAAGAGACCCAGTACTTC	CASSMGQLPQETQYF
.	TRBV5-1	few	TRBJ2-7	TGCGCCAGCAGCTTGGCCCCCAGCGAAGTTCTTCCCTACGAGCAGTACTTC	CASSLAPSEVLPYEQYF
.	TRBV7-2	few	TRBJ2-5	TGTGCCAGCAGCTCCCTGGGCTATGATGAGACCCAGTACTTC	CASSSLGYDETQYF
.	TRBV20-1	few	TRBJ2-7	TGCAGTGCTAGACCAACAGTATACAATGAGCAGTACTTC	CSARPTVYNEQYF
.	TRBV10-3	many	TRBJ1-4	TGTGCCATCGGTCAGGGCGGAAAACTGTTTTTT	CAIGQGGKLFF
.	TRBV6-2/TRBV6-3	.	TRBJ2-1	TGTGCCAGCAGGGAGATGGGCTACTCCTACGAGCAGTTCTTC	CASREMGYSYEQFF
TRBD1	TRBV20-1	many	TRBJ1-2	TGCAGTGCTAGGACAGGGAATAACTATGGCTACACCTTC	CSARTGNNYGYTF
.	TRBV6-5	.	TRBJ2-2	TGTGCCAGCAGTTCCATAGGGGCCGTAGGGGTCGGGGAGCTGTTTTTT	CASSSIGAVGVGELFF
TRBD1	TRBV7-9	few	TRBJ2-1	TGTGCCAGCAGCTTTTTTAAGGACAGGGGCTTGGATGAGCAGTTCTTC	CASSFFKDRGLDEQFF
TRBD1	TRBV19	.	TRBJ1-2	TGTGCCAGTAGTAAGCTGCCCGGACAGGGAGTATGGGACTATGGCTACACCTTC	CASSKLPGQGVWDYGYTF
.	TRBV6-6	.	TRBJ1-1	TGTGCCAGCAGTTATCCCACGAACACTGAAGCTTTCTTT	CASSYPTNTEAFF
.	TRBV27	few	TRBJ1-2	TGTGCCAGCAGTTTAAGTTGGGGGAGCCCTAACTATGGCTACACCTTC	CASSLSWGSPNYGYTF
.	TRBV6-2/TRBV6-3	.	TRBJ2-1	TGTGCCAGCAGTTCATCGGGGCTAGCGAGAGTGCAGTTCTTC	CASSSSGLARVQFF
TRBD1	TRBV27	.	TRBJ1-6	TGTGCCAGCAGTTTGGCAGGGGGCGGTAAGGTGTACATTTCACCCCCCCACTTT	CASSLAGGGKVYISPPHF
.	TRBV9	.	TRBJ1-3	TGTGCCAGCAGCGGGGACCGCAACTCTGGAAACACCATATATTTT	CASSGDRNSGNTIYF
TRBD1	TRBV3-1	few	TRBJ1-1	TGTGCCAGCAGCAGAGAGGGGACAGGGAGGAACACTGAAGCTTTCTTT	CASSREGTGRNTEAFF
TRBD2	TRBV7-3	few	TRBJ2-1	TGTGCCAGCAGCTTAACGAGGTCTAGCGGCCCCCCCCACAATGAGCAGTTCTTC	CASSLTRSSGPPHNEQFF
.	TRBV6-6	.	TRBJ2-3	TGTGCCGCACTCAAGGGGGGTCCCCTCGGCACAGATACGCAGTATTTT	CAALKGGPLGTDTQYF
TRBD1	TRBV9	few	TRBJ2-1	TGTGCCAGCAGTACAGGGGTCGGCTCCTACAATGAGCAGTTCTTC	CASSTGVGSYNEQFF
TRBD1	TRBV10-2	.	TRBJ2-3	TGCGCCAGCAGTGAGTCCCGGTGGGGGACAGATATGCAGTATTTT	CASSESRWGTDMQYF
TRBD2	TRBV7-9	few	TRBJ2-3	TGTGCCAGCAGCTCATCGACTAGCGGGGGCACAGATACGCAGTATTTT	CASSSSTSGGTDTQYF
.	TRBV6-6	.	TRBJ1-1	TGTGCCAGCAGTAAACCGAGGACAGTAAACACTGAAGCTTTCTTT	CASSKPRTVNTEAFF
.	TRBV7-2	.	TRBJ2-1	TGTGCCAGCAGCTTAGAACAGGGATTCAATGAGCAGTTCTTC	CASSLEQGFNEQFF
.	TRBV9	.	TRBJ2-1	TGTGCCAGCAGCGTAGCATCCGCCAATGAGCAGTTCTTC	CASSVASANEQFF
.	TRBV28	.	TRBJ2-3	TGTGCCAGCAGTCCCCCGGAGGGGGGTACGCAGTATTTT	CASSPPEGGTQYF
TRBD1	TRBV5-1	.	TRBJ1-1	TGCGCCAGCAGCTTGGCGGGTACAGGGGTCGGTCAGAACACAACTGGAGCTTTCTTT	CASSLAGTGVGQNTTGAFF
.	TRBV6-5	few	TRBJ2-1	TGTGCCAGCAGTCGTCTGGCGGGGGCCAATGAGCAGTTCTTC	CASSRLAGANEQFF
.	TRBV9	once	TRBJ1-2	TGTGCCAGCAGCGTAGAATCCCAAATCGGTGGCTACACCTTC	CASSVESQIGGYTF
TRBD1	TRBV25-1	.	TRBJ1-2	TGTGCCACCGGGGACAGGGTCTATGGCTACACCTTC	CATGDRVYGYTF
.	TRBV12-3/TRBV12-4	.	TRBJ2-7	TGTGCCAGCGCGGCGGGACAGACCTACGAGCAGTACTTC	CASAAGQTYEQYF
.	TRBV5-1	few	TRBJ2-5	TGCGCCAGCAGCTTTAACCCCGACCGAGAGACCCAGTACTTC	CASSFNPDRETQYF
.	TRBV12-3/TRBV12-4	few	TRBJ2-7	TGTGCCAGCAGTTTTCGGGAAACCTACGAGCAGTACTTC	CASSFRETYEQYF
TRBD2	TRBV6-2/TRBV6-3	few	TRBJ2-1	TGTGCCAGCGGCATACTAGCGGGGGACCGGGGTGAGCAGTTCTTC	CASGILAGDRGEQFF
TRBD1	TRBV5-1	.	TRBJ2-5	TGCGCCAGCAGCTGGACGGGACAGGGGCAAGAGACCCAGTACTTC	CASSWTGQGQETQYF
.	TRBV20-1	.	TRBJ1-6	TGCAGTGCTAGAGATTTGAGGTGGAGCTCCTATAATTCACCCCTCCACTTT	CSARDLRWSSYNSPLHF
.	TRBV19	.	TRBJ2-3	TGTGCCAGTAGTACCCCAGGGACCGGCACAGATACGCAGTATTTT	CASSTPGTGTDTQYF
.	TRBV15	few	TRBJ2-1	TGTGCCACCAGCAGAGGGTCCAACAGGGTTAATGAGCAGTTCTTC	CATSRGSNRVNEQFF
.	TRBV12-3/TRBV12-4	few	TRBJ2-5	TGTGCCAGCAGTTTCACCTCGACTAGGGCGGAGACCCAGTACTTC	CASSFTSTRAETQYF
.	TRBV29-1	.	TRBJ1-1	TGCAGCGTAGGATCGGTATCGAACACTGGAGCTTTCTTT	CSVGSVSNTGAFF
.	TRBV4-3	few	TRBJ1-1	TGCGCCAGCAGCCCCTCGGCAGGTTTCCCTGAAGCTTTCTTT	CASSPSAGFPEAFF
.	TRBV6-5	.	TRBJ1-1	TGTGCCAGCAGTTACTGGGTGGATGGGGAAGCTTTCTTT	CASSYWVDGEAFF
TRBD1	TRBV7-2	few	TRBJ2-7	TGTGCCAGCAGCCTCCGGGACAGGGGTTACAATGAGCAGTACTTC	CASSLRDRGYNEQYF
.	TRBV20-1	few	TRBJ2-3	TGCAGTGCTAGAGATCCGAGCGGAACCACAGATACGCAGTATTTT	CSARDPSGTTDTQYF
.	TRBV11-1	.	TRBJ1-4	TGTGCCAGCAGCTCCACTGAGGGAGGCGGTGAAAAACTGTTTTTT	CASSSTEGGGEKLFF
TRBD1	TRBV7-9	many	TRBJ2-5	TGTGCCAGCAGCTTAGCGGCAGGGGGCGGCGAGACCCAGTACTTC	CASSLAAGGGETQYF
.	TRBV5-1	many	TRBJ2-1	TGCGCCAGCAGCGGAGACAGGTCAATGGGCTCCTACAATGAGCAGTTCTTC	CASSGDRSMGSYNEQFF
.	TRBV25-1	many	TRBJ2-3	TGTGCCAGCAGTGAAGATCCGGAGAGCACAGATACGCAGTATTTT	CASSEDPESTDTQYF
.	TRBV5-1	.	TRBJ2-1	TGCGCCAGCAGCCCAAGAAGGGACAAGCCCCAAGAGACCCAGTTCTTC	CASSPRRDKPQETQFF
TRBD2	TRBV6-5	.	TRBJ2-2	TGTGCCAGCAGTCGGGCTAGCGGGGGGTTCTTGGAGCTGTTTTTT	CASSRASGGFLELFF
.	TRBV6-1	.	TRBJ1-1	TGTGCCAGCAGCCGGCCACCCTTGACATCGATGAACACTGAAGCTTTCTTT	CASSRPPLTSMNTEAFF
TRBD2	TRBV7-8	.	TRBJ2-1	TGTGCCAGCAGCCCTGGGCGGGGGAGACACAATGAGCAGTTCTTC	CASSPGRGRHNEQFF